This TCR beta chain was captured in a study of blood T cell repertoires in COVID-19. Study at large: Sites in the United States, Italy and Spain provided acute and convalescent COVID-19 samples. The cDNA or gDNA used as material had been derived from T cells, B-cell-depleted T cells, or PBMCs.

As processed by the authors: Reference gene primer amplification yielded estimated nucleated cell counts. Sequencing used immunoSEQ multiplex PCR; TCRdb keeps in-frame clones, though not all of them. V, J and clone size derive from that table, while D and trimming were established from the DNA sequence. The repertoire holds tens of thousands of clones, approximately 91% seen once, with approximately 15% in the top ten. V shed 6 bases and J shed 7 bases, with 13 bases lying between them. Germline-derived CDR1 and CDR2 are MNHEY and SMNVEV (reference sequence). There are 14 residues in the CDR3. The sequenced sample was peripheral blood. The rearrangement links TRBV27 to TRBJ1-6, with unresolved D. This receptor was identified in a human donor in a cohort sampled during active COVID-19. The CDR3 loop reads CASSPKYGNSPLHF. Written as DNA, the CDR3 is TGTGCCAGCAGCCCAAAATACGGGAATTCACCCCTCCACTTT.